These T cell receptor beta chains were read from a single sample in a study of blood T cell repertoires in COVID-19. The data were produced by immunoSEQ multiplex PCR, yet TCRdb's version contains in-frame clones alone and is incomplete. The table shows around 200,000 clones, with 80% to 90% occurring only once. Sequencing was done on a sample of PBMCs or T cells enriched from blood (not recorded which). These receptors all come from a man aged 25 to 40 who had recovered from COVID-19. CDR3s include the opening cysteine and the closing phenylalanine or tryptophan. The D gene is left open where the match is weak. Clone size is shown for a subset of rows, as once, few, many or a class of expanded clone.

v_gene	abundance	d_gene	j_gene	CDR3nt	CDR3aa
TRBV6-2/TRBV6-3	.	TRBD1	TRBJ1-1	TGTGCCAGCAGTTACGAAACCGGGACAGGGAAGTGGACTGAAGCTTTCTTT	CASSYETGTGKWTEAFF
TRBV7-8	.	TRBD1	TRBJ1-3	TGTGCCAGCAACGCAGGGGGCTCTGGAAACACCATATATTTT	CASNAGGSGNTIYF
TRBV9	.	TRBD1	TRBJ1-3	TGTGCCAGCAGCGTAGAGTCAGGGGGAGGAAACACCATATATTTT	CASSVESGGGNTIYF
TRBV19	.	TRBD1	TRBJ2-7	TGTGCCAGTAGTGGCCGGGACAGGGTATACGAGCAGTACTTC	CASSGRDRVYEQYF
TRBV29-1	.	TRBD2	TRBJ2-3	TGCAGCGTTGTGCGAGCGGGAGGGAGCACAGATACGCAGTATTTT	CSVVRAGGSTDTQYF
TRBV5-1	.	TRBD1	TRBJ1-2	TGCGCCAGCAGCTCGACAGGGATTGGATCCTATGGCTACACCTTC	CASSSTGIGSYGYTF
TRBV5-1	.	.	TRBJ2-7	TGCGCCAGCAGCTTCTCTAGCTCCTACGAGCAGTACTTC	CASSFSSSYEQYF
TRBV3-1/TRBV3-2	.	TRBD2	TRBJ2-5	TGTGCCAGCAGCTTCGGAGCGGGGGGAGAGACCCAGTACTTC	CASSFGAGGETQYF
TRBV2	.	.	TRBJ2-7	TGTGCCAGCAGCTTTTACAGGGACTCCTACGAGCAGTACTTC	CASSFYRDSYEQYF
TRBV5-6	.	TRBD1	TRBJ1-2	TGTGCCAGCAGCTTGCCCGGGACAGGGGGCGCAGGCTATGGCTACACCTTC	CASSLPGTGGAGYGYTF
TRBV30	.	.	TRBJ1-1	TGTGCCTGGAGTGGCCAGGGATTCACTGAAGCTTTCTTT	CAWSGQGFTEAFF
TRBV7-2	.	TRBD2	TRBJ2-1	TGTGCCAGCAGCTTAGAATTTTCGGGAGGAAACAATGAGCAGTTCTTC	CASSLEFSGGNNEQFF
TRBV21-1	.	.	TRBJ2-2	TGTGCCAGCAGCAAATTTGTTATAGGGAAGGGACTAGCAGAAACCGGGGAGCTGTTTTTT	CASSKFVIGKGLAETGELFF
TRBV30	few	TRBD2	TRBJ2-1	TGTGCCTCCCTAGCGGTCTCCTACAATGAGCAGTTCTTC	CASLAVSYNEQFF
TRBV25-1	.	TRBD1	TRBJ1-4	TGTGCCAGCAGTGAGACAGGGGCTTTGAGTTTAGGAAAACTGTTTTTT	CASSETGALSLGKLFF
TRBV19	.	.	TRBJ1-5	TGTGCCAGTAGTACCCGGACGGGAGACAATCAGCCCCAGCATTTT	CASSTRTGDNQPQHF
TRBV7-2	.	.	TRBJ1-5	TGTGCCAGCAGCTTAGATGGGACACCTTATCAGCCCCAGCATTTT	CASSLDGTPYQPQHF
TRBV27	.	TRBD1	TRBJ2-2	TGTGCCAGCAGTTTTCCCGGGACAGGGACCGGGGAGCTGTTTTTT	CASSFPGTGTGELFF
TRBV6-5	.	TRBD1	TRBJ2-7	TGTGCCAGCAGCCCCGGGACAGGGCCCTACGAGCAGTACTTC	CASSPGTGPYEQYF
TRBV19	.	TRBD1	TRBJ1-6	TGTGCCAGTAGTGGGGACAGACAGAAGTATAATTCACCCCTCCACTTT	CASSGDRQKYNSPLHF
TRBV9	.	TRBD1	TRBJ2-2	TGTGCCAGCAGCCTTCGACAGGGGGCCGGGGAGCTGTTTTTT	CASSLRQGAGELFF
TRBV3-1/TRBV3-2	.	.	TRBJ2-1	TGTGCCAGCAGCCAAGTTTTTAGCGGCCCCTACAATGAGCAGTTCTTC	CASSQVFSGPYNEQFF
TRBV7-2	.	.	TRBJ1-5	TGTGCCAGCAGCTTCCAGAATCAGCCCCAGCATTTT	CASSFQNQPQHF
TRBV28	.	TRBD1	TRBJ1-5	TGTGCCAGCAGTTCACGAGGACAGGGAAGGGACAATCAGCCCCAGCATTTT	CASSSRGQGRDNQPQHF
TRBV5-1	.	.	TRBJ2-2	TGCGCCAGCAGCTTGGACGGGGACGGGGAGCTGTTTTTT	CASSLDGDGELFF
TRBV10-2	.	.	TRBJ2-1	TGCGCCAGCAGTGAAGAGGGACTCCCCTACAATGAGCAGTTCTTC	CASSEEGLPYNEQFF
TRBV19	.	TRBD1	TRBJ1-5	TGTGCCAGTCGCATATACGGGACAGGGCGCGATAGCAATCAGCCCCAGCATTTT	CASRIYGTGRDSNQPQHF